Shown below are 28 T cell receptor beta chains from a single sample sequenced in a study of response to subunit inactivated influenza vaccine. TCRdb passed the RT-PCR reads through MiXCR, listing each CDR3 protein once. The sample yields about 540,000 distinct CDR3 sequences, around 25% seen once. This sample was shared with a second study, whose subject was T cells expressing NK-cell markers. That study reports: Libraries used 5'RACE template switching adding universal primer site and UMIs.

Material: CD4+ T cells sorted from PBMCs, obtained 11 to 12 days after vaccination. Receptors were obtained from a middle-aged man who received an inactivated influenza vaccine.

This clonotype was observed a handful of times. J is TRBJ2-2 and V is TRBV5-1, with TRBD1 matching over 12 bases. This CDR3 region has 16 residues. From germline, CDR1 is SGHRS and CDR2 YFSETQ. V dropped 1 base and J dropped 6; count of bases not matched to a gene: 4. CDR3 loop: CASSLSGQGASGELFF. CDR3 coding DNA: TGCGCCAGCAGCTTGTCGGGACAGGGGGCCTCCGGGGAGCTGTTTTTT.

The CDR3, as DNA: TGTGCCAGCAGCCCCGGACTAGCGGTCACCTACGAGCAGTACTTC. The encoded protein is CASSPGLAVTYEQYF. The V and J genes are TRBV5-6 and TRBJ2-7; 10 bases map to TRBD2. This CDR3 is built from 15 residues. Germline V CDR1 and CDR2: SGHDT, YYEEEE. With V trimmed by 4 bases and J by 2 bases, 6 bases remained unmatched.

CDR3 in amino acids: CSVSGAGEVYGYTF. For the CDR3, the DNA is TGCAGCGTTTCGGGGGCAGGGGAGGTCTATGGCTACACCTTC. This chain connects TRBV29-1 to TRBJ1-2; tentative D call: TRBD1 (6 bases). The germline V gene has CDR1 SQVTM and CDR2 ANQGSEA. The CDR3 spans 14 residues. Trimming removed 5 bases at V and 4 bases at J, with 17 bases between. The variable domain in full, completed from reference TRBV29-1 and TRBJ1-2, reads SAVISQKPSRDICQRGTSLTIQCQVDSQVTMMFWYRQQPGQSLTLIATANQGSEATYESGFVIDKFPISRPNLTFSTLTVSNMSPEDSSIYLCSVSGAGEVYGYTFGSGTRLTVV.

This clonotype has a handful of counts. V usage is TRBV3-1 and J usage is TRBJ2-2; D unresolved. Germline V lookup: CDR1 LGHDT, CDR2 YNNKEL (reference sequence). Trimming cost V 2 bases and J 8 bases, with 15 bases left between them. This CDR3 comprises 15 residues. CDR3 sequence (DNA): TGTGCCAGCAGCCAAAAAGCCCTGGCGAGTGGGGAGCTGTTTTTT. Amino acids: CASSQKALASGELFF.

This clonotype has only a few counts. This chain links TRBV14 with TRBJ2-7; no reliable D call. Germline V lookup: CDR1 SGHDN, CDR2 FVKESK. The CDR3 extends over 13 amino acids. The germline V and J ends were trimmed by 4 bases and 4 bases, with 11 bases remaining between them. The CDR3 DNA reads as TGTGCCAGCAGCCGGAATCGGGTATACGAGCAGTACTTC. It encodes CASSRNRVYEQYF.

This rearrangement joins TRBV12-3 or TRBV12-4 to TRBJ2-7, with D perhaps given as TRBD1 or TRBD2 (5 bases each). V lost 3 bases and J lost 6, with 12 bases in between. CDR3 length equals 13 residues. CDR3 in DNA: TGTGCCAGCAGTTTTGGGGGTAGGGGCGAGCAGTACTTC. Translated: CASSFGGRGEQYF.

The V gene is TRBV20-1, the J gene TRBJ2-5, with TRBD2 identical over 8 bases. The CDR3 covers 16 residues. V shed 3 bases and J 0 bases; nucleotides not matched to a gene: 9. Germline CDR1 and CDR2: DFQATT and SNEGSKA (reference sequence). CDR3 nucleotides: TGCAGTGCTAGGGCCGGGGGGGGAGGCCACCAAGAGACCCAGTACTTC. Protein sequence: CSARAGGGGHQETQYF.

This clonotype was counted only a few times. The chain uses TRBV28 and TRBJ2-7, with 7 bases matching TRBD2. Losses at the gene ends were 6 bases for V and 0 bases for J; bases not matched to a gene: 11. Germline lookup yields CDR1 MDHEN and CDR2 SYDVKM. The CDR3 sequence is 16 residues long. CDR3 sequence reads: CASSLNSGLSSYEQYF. DNA of the CDR3: TGTGCCAGCAGCCTCAATAGCGGGTTAAGCTCCTACGAGCAGTACTTC.

The V gene is TRBV12-3 or TRBV12-4, the J gene TRBJ2-5, with 7 bases aligning to TRBD1. This CDR3 contains 14 residues. J was trimmed by 5 bases and V by 6 bases; bases with no gene match: 9. CDR3 loop: CASRPTGNAETQYF. The CDR3 DNA sequence: TGTGCCAGCAGACCGACAGGGAATGCGGAGACCCAGTACTTC.

This clonotype was detected ten times or more. This rearrangement joins TRBV20-1 to TRBJ2-1; 9 bases align to TRBD2. Trimming took 0 bases from V and 10 from J; bases not matched to a gene: 13. Germline-derived CDR1 and CDR2 are DFQATT and SNEGSKA (reference sequence). The CDR3 totals 16 residues. The CDR3 loop is CSARERGGRAMKEQFF. Written as DNA, the CDR3 is TGCAGTGCTAGAGAACGGGGCGGGAGGGCCATGAAGGAGCAGTTCTTC.

A few counts support this clonotype. The chain couples TRBV7-8 to TRBJ2-3, with no clear D. CDR3 length equals 11 residues. Germline V gene lookup returns CDR1 SGHVS and CDR2 FQNEAQ. The V end lost 4 bases, the J end lost 11 bases, and 10 bases lay between the germline ends. The CDR3 is CASSYDVGQYF. The CDR3 DNA sequence: TGTGCCAGCAGCTACGACGTGGGGCAGTATTTT.

A few counts support this clonotype. The V call is TRBV6-5, the J call TRBJ1-2; no clear D. The CDR3 loop spans 13 amino acids. Germline V lookup: CDR1 MNHEY, CDR2 SVGAGI. The ends were cut back, 2 bases at V and 3 bases at J, with 7 bases in the middle. The CDR3 is CASSYDGDYGYTF. As DNA, the CDR3 is TGTGCCAGCAGTTACGACGGGGACTATGGCTACACCTTC.

This clonotype has a handful of counts. The V gene is TRBV3-1, the J gene TRBJ2-1; D call uncertain. The CDR3 runs 11 residues. Germline V gene lookup returns CDR1 LGHDT and CDR2 YNNKEL (reference sequence). V lost 3 bases and J lost 7, with 4 bases in between. This chain's CDR3 is CASSHLNEQFF. The DNA for the CDR3 is TGTGCCAGCAGCCATTTAAATGAGCAGTTCTTC.

V is TRBV12-3 or TRBV12-4 and J is TRBJ1-1; 10 bases match TRBD1. Losses at the gene ends were 7 bases for V and 1 base for J; bases not matched to a gene: 12. CDR3 size: 17 residues. The CDR3 protein is CASTPGQGELRNTEAFF. CDR3 bases: TGTGCCAGCACCCCTGGACAGGGGGAGCTACGGAACACTGAAGCTTTCTTT.

This clonotype was counted between two and nine times. The chain links TRBV10-3 to TRBJ2-5, with 7 nucleotides matching TRBD2. V gave up 7 bases and J gave up 4 bases; unmatched junction bases: 9. The CDR3 is 14 residues long. Germline lookup yields CDR1 ENHRY and CDR2 SYGVKD. CDR3 protein: CAIKGGSGGETQYF. The CDR3 bases are TGTGCCATCAAAGGCGGGAGTGGTGGAGAGACCCAGTACTTC.

The rearrangement uses TRBV12-3 or TRBV12-4 and TRBJ2-5; perhaps TRBD2 as D (6 bases). This CDR3 contains 16 residues. V lost 4 bases and J lost 3, with 18 bases in between. The CDR3: CASSSRGLPGKETQYF. CDR3 DNA: TGTGCCAGCAGTTCCCGTGGACTACCCGGAAAAGAGACCCAGTACTTC.

At least ten counts were recorded for this clonotype. In DNA form, the CDR3 reads TGTGCCAGCAGTGTCGCGGGTCGTAGGGGTTCCCTCAATGAGCAGTTCTTC. Translating it yields CASSVAGRRGSLNEQFF. V usage is TRBV28 and J usage is TRBJ2-1; either TRBD1 or TRBD2 may supply D (5 bases each). Trimming pared 5 bases from V and 6 bases from J, leaving 23 bases between. Germline V gene data show CDR1 as MDHEN and CDR2 as SYDVKM. The CDR3 contains 17 residues.

This clonotype showed up many times. The rearrangement uses TRBV29-1 and TRBJ2-7; D possibly corresponds to TRBD2 (6 bases). CDR3 length: 11 residues. Trimming took off 4 bases at V and 2 bases at J, with 6 bases between the two ends. The V gene's germline CDR1 is SQVTM and CDR2 ANQGSEA. This CDR3 reads CSVAGAYEQYF. DNA of the CDR3: TGCAGCGTTGCGGGAGCCTACGAGCAGTACTTC.

The chain joins TRBV11-2 to TRBJ1-1, with 9 bases identical to TRBD1. The CDR3 sequence is 16 residues long. CDR1 and CDR2 (germline): SGHAT, FQNNGV. Trimming took 3 bases from V and 6 from J; bases not matched to a gene: 11. This CDR3 reads CASSFAWDRDGPEAFF. The DNA for the CDR3 is TGTGCCAGCAGCTTCGCCTGGGACAGGGATGGTCCTGAAGCTTTCTTT.

This clonotype appeared a few times. This chain uses TRBV18 with TRBJ2-2; D gene ambiguous. V lost 3 bases to trimming and J lost 4 bases, with 9 bases between them. This CDR3 region has 14 residues. Germline-derived CDR1 and CDR2 are KGHSH and LQKENI. The CDR3: CASSPQETTGELFF. CDR3 coding DNA: TGTGCCAGCTCACCCCAGGAGACCACCGGGGAGCTGTTTTTT. Variable domain in full (rest from reference TRBV18 and TRBJ2-2): NAGVMQNPRHLVRRRGQEARLRCSPMKGHSHVYWYRQLPEEGLKFMVYLQKENIIDESGMPKERFSAEFPKEGPSILRIQQVVRGDSAAYFCASSPQETTGELFFGEGSRLTVL.

CDR3 residues: CAWSVGLAGGELFF. The DNA of the CDR3 is TGTGCCTGGAGTGTAGGGCTGGCTGGCGGGGAGCTGTTTTTT. V is TRBV30 and J is TRBJ2-2; no clear D. Germline CDR1 reads GTSNPN; CDR2 reads SVGIG (reference sequence). The CDR3 sequence is 14 residues long. Trimming removed 0 bases at V and 7 bases at J, with 12 bases between.

The rearrangement joins TRBV20-1 to TRBJ1-1; possible D gene TRBD1, 6 bases. The CDR3 has 12 amino acids. The germline CDR1 and CDR2 sequences are DFQATT and SNEGSKA (reference sequence). The CDR3 loop is CRLLKGGAEAFF. The DNA of the CDR3 is TGCAGGCTTTTGAAGGGGGGGGCTGAAGCTTTCTTT.

This CDR3 reads CASSSLRLAGGRGTDTQYF. The CDR3 coding sequence is TGTGCCAGCAGCTCACTGAGACTAGCGGGGGGGCGGGGCACAGATACGCAGTATTTT. The gene calls are TRBV11-2 and TRBJ2-3; 14 bases are shared with TRBD2. The V segment lost 4 bases and the J segment 1 base; nucleotides outside the gene matches: 10. Germline assignment: CDR1 SGHAT and CDR2 FQNNGV. The CDR3 runs 19 residues. Using reference TRBV11-2 and TRBJ2-3 for the parts outside the CDR3, the full variable domain is EAGVAQSPRYKIIEKRQSVAFWCNPISGHATLYWYQQILGQGPKLLIQFQNNGVVDDSQLPKDRFSAERLKGVDSTLKIQPAKLEDSAVYLCASSSLRLAGGRGTDTQYFGPGTRLTVL.

The chain recombines TRBV6-1 with TRBJ2-1; 11 nucleotides match TRBD1. V lost 5 bases and J lost 7; bases outside the gene matches: 10. The CDR3 is 16 residues long. Germline V gene sequence: CDR1 MNHNS, CDR2 SASEGT. In DNA, the CDR3 is TGTGCCAGCAGTACCGCCGGGACAGGGGGTGGAAATGAGCAGTTCTTC. It encodes CASSTAGTGGGNEQFF.

The table lists this clonotype with many counts. The chain is built from TRBV9 and TRBJ2-3; D unresolved. Germline V gives CDR1 SGDLS, CDR2 YYNGEE. V was shortened by 4 bases and J by 1 base, with 7 bases between the two germline ends. The CDR3 has 13 residues. In DNA, the CDR3 is TGTGCCAGCAGCTTTGTAGGCACAGATACGCAGTATTTT. Its protein product is CASSFVGTDTQYF.

There are a few counts of this clonotype. The CDR3 DNA reads TGTGCCAGCAGCTCCCGGGACGGAAGAAGTGGGGCCAACGTCCTGACTTTC. Residues: CASSSRDGRSGANVLTF. The gene calls are TRBV5-6 and TRBJ2-6; D might be TRBD1 or TRBD2, each matching 5 bases. V lost 3 bases to trimming and J lost 3 bases, with 16 bases between them. Germline values: CDR1 SGHDT, CDR2 YYEEEE. The CDR3 covers 17 residues.

This clonotype was seen more than once but under ten times. The chain has TRBV20-1 and TRBJ2-1, with TRBD2 matching over 7 bases. Germline V gives CDR1 DFQATT, CDR2 SNEGSKA (reference sequence). V trimming: 3 bases; J trimming: 3 bases; junction bases outside the gene matches: 2. The CDR3 is 13 amino acids. The CDR3: CSASAGVYNEQFF. The DNA for the CDR3 is TGCAGTGCTAGCGCGGGGGTCTACAATGAGCAGTTCTTC.

The genes are TRBV6-1 and TRBJ2-5; 7 positions agree with TRBD2. This CDR3 region has 15 residues. The V gene's germline CDR1 is MNHNS and CDR2 SASEGT. The V segment lost 7 bases and the J segment 4 bases; nucleotides outside the gene matches: 12. The CDR3 DNA reads TGTGCCAGCACATCGGGCGGGGGAGTGCGAGAGACCCAGTACTTC. Translating it yields CASTSGGGVRETQYF.